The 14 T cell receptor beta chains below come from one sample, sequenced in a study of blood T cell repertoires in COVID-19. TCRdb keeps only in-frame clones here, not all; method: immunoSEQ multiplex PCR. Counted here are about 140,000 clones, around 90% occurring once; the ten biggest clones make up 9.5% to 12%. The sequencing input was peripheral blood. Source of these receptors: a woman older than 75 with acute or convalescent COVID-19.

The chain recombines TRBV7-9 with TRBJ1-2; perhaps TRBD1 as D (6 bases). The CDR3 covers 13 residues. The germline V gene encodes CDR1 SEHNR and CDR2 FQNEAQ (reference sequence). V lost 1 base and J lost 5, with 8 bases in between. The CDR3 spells CASSLDRVYGYTF. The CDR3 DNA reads TGTGCCAGCAGCTTAGACAGGGTTTATGGCTACACCTTC.

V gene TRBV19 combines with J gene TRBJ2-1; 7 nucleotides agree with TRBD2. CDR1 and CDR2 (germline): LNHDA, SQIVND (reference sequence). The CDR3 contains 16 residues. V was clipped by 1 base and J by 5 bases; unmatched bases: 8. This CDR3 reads CASSIVASGVNNEQFF. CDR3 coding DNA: TGTGCCAGTAGTATAGTTGCTAGCGGCGTCAACAATGAGCAGTTCTTC.

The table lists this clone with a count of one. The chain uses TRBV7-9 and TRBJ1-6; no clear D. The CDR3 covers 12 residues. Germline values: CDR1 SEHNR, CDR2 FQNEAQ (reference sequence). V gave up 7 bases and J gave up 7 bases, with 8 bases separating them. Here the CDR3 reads CASTNQNSPLHF. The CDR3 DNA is TGTGCCAGCACCAATCAAAATTCACCCCTCCACTTT.

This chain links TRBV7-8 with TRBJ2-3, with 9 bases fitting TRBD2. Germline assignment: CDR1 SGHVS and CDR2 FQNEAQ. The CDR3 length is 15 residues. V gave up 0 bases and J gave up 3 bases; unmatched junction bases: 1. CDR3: CASSLALAGTDTQYF. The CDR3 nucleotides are TGTGCCAGCAGCTTAGCGCTAGCGGGGACAGATACGCAGTATTTT.

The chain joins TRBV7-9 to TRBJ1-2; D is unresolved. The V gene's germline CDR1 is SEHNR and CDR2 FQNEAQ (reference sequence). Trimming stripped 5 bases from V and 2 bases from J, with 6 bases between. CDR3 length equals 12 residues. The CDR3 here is CASSLLNYGYTF. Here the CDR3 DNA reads TGTGCCAGCAGCCTGTTAAACTATGGCTACACCTTC.

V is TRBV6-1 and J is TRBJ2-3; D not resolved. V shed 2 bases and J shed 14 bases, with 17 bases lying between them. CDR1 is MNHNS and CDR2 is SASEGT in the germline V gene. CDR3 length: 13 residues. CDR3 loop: CASSESVGRSRYF. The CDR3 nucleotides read TGTGCCAGCAGTGAATCGGTCGGTCGCTCCCGGTATTTT.

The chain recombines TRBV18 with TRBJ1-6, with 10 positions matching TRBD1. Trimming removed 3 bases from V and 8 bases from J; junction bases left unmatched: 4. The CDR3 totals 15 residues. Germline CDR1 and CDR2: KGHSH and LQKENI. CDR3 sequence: CASSPGTGVDSPLHF. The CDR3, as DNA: TGTGCCAGCTCACCCGGGACAGGGGTAGATTCACCCCTCCACTTT.

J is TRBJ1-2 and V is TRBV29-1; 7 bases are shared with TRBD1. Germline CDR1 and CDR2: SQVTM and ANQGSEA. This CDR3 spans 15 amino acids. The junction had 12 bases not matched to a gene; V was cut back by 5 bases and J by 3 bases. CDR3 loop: CSVPRTGARDYGYTF. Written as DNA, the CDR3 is TGCAGCGTTCCCAGAACAGGGGCAAGAGACTATGGCTACACCTTC.

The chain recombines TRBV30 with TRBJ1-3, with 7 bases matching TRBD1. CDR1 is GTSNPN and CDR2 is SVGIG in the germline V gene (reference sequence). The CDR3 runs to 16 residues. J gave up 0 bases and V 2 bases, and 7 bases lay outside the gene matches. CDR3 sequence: CAWSISGGSSGNTIYF. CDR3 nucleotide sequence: TGTGCCTGGAGTATTTCAGGGGGGAGCTCTGGAAACACCATATATTTT. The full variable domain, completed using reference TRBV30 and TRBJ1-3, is SQTIHQWPATLVQPVGSPLSLECTVEGTSNPNLYWYRQAAGRGLQLLFYSVGIGQISSEVPQNLSASRPQDRQFILSSKKLLLSDSGFYLCAWSISGGSSGNTIYFGEGSWLTVV.

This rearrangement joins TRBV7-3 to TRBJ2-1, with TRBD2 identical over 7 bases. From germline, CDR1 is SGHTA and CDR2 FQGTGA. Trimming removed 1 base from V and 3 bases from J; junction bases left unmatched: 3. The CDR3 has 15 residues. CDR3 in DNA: TGTGCCAGCAGCTTAAGCGGGGGATTCTACAATGAGCAGTTCTTC. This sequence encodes CASSLSGGFYNEQFF.

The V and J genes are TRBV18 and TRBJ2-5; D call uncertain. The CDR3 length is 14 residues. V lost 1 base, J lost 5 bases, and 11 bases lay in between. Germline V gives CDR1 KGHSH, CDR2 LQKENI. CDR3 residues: CASSPQTGGETQYF. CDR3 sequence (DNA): TGTGCCAGCTCACCACAGACGGGTGGGGAGACCCAGTACTTC.

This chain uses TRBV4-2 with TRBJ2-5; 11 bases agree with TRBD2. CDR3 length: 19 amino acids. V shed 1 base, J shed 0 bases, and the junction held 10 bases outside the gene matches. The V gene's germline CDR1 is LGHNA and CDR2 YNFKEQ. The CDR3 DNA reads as TGTGCCAGCAGCCAAGGAGCGGGTCTAGCGGGGGGCTACCAAGAGACCCAGTACTTC. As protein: CASSQGAGLAGGYQETQYF.

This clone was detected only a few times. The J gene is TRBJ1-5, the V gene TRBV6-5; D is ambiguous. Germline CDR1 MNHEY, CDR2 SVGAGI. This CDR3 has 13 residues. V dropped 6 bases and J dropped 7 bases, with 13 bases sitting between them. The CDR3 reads CASSAQVRQPQHF. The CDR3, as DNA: TGTGCCAGCAGCGCCCAGGTCCGGCAGCCCCAGCATTTT.

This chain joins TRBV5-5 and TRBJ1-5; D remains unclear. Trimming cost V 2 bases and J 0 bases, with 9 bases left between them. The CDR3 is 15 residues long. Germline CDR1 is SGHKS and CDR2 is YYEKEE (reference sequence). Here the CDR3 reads CASSFIADSNQPQHF. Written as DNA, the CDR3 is TGTGCCAGCAGCTTCATAGCGGATAGCAATCAGCCCCAGCATTTT.